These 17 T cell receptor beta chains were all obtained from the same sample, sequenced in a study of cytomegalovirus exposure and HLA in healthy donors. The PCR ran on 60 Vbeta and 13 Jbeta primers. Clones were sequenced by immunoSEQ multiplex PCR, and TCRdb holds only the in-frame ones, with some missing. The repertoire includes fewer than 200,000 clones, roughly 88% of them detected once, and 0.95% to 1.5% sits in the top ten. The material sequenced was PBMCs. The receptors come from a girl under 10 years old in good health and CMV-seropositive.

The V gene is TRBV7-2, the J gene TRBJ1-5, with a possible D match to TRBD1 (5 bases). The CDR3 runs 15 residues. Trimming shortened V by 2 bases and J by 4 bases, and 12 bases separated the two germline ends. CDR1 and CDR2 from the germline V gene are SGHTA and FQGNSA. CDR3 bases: TGTGCCAGCAGCTTATACCCGACAGCAAATCAGCCCCAGCATTTT. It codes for CASSLYPTANQPQHF. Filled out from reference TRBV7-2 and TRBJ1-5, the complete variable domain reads GAGVSQSPSNKVTEKGKDVELRCDPISGHTALYWYRQSLGQGLEFLIYFQGNSAPDKSGLPSDRFSAERTGGSVSTLTIQRTQQEDSAVYLCASSLYPTANQPQHFGDGTRLSIL.

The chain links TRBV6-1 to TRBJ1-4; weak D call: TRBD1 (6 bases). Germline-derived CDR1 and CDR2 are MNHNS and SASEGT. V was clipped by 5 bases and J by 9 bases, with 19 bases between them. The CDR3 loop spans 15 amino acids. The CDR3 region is CASSPEEGQWKKLFF. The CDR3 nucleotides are TGTGCCAGCAGTCCGGAAGAGGGACAATGGAAAAAACTGTTTTTT.

The DNA of the CDR3 is TGTGCCAGCAGCTTAAGCTTAGCTAATGAGCAGTTCTTC. It specifies CASSLSLANEQFF. The rearrangement joins TRBV11-3 to TRBJ2-1; D is undetermined. V shed 2 bases and J shed 7 bases, with 9 bases lying between them. Germline V CDR1 and CDR2: SGHNT, YENEEA. The CDR3 is 13 amino acids.

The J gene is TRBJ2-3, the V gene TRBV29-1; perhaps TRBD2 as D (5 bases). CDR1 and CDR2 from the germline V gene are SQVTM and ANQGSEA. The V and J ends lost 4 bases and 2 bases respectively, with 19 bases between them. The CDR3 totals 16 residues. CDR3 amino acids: CSVVPREGVNTDTQYF. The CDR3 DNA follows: TGCAGCGTTGTCCCCCGCGAGGGAGTAAACACAGATACGCAGTATTTT.

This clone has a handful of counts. The CDR3 DNA reads TGTGCCAGCAGCGTAGAGAGTAGCGGAGGGACCCAGTACTTC. This translates into CASSVESSGGTQYF. This chain links TRBV9 with TRBJ2-5; D may be TRBD2 (6 bases). There are 14 residues in the CDR3. Germline V gene data show CDR1 as SGDLS and CDR2 as YYNGEE. V was pared by 0 bases and J by 7 bases, with 13 bases between.

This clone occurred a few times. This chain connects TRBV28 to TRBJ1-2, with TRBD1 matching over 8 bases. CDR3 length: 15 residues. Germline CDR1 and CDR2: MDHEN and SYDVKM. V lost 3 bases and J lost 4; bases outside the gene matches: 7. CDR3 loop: CASSFWTGSGYGYTF. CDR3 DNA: TGTGCCAGCAGTTTTTGGACAGGGTCAGGCTATGGCTACACCTTC.

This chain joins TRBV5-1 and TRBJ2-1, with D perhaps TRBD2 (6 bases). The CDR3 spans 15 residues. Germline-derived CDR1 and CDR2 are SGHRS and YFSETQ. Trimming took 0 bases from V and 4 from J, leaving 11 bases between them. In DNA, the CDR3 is TGCGCCAGCAGCTTGGTGCCGGAGGGTTACAATGAGCAGTTCTTC. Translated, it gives CASSLVPEGYNEQFF.

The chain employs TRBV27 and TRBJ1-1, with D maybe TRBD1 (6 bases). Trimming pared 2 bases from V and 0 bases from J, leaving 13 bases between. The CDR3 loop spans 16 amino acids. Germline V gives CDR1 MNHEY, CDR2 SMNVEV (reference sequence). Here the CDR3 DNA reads TGTGCCAGCAGTTTACGAGGGGGGGGAATGAACACTGAAGCTTTCTTT. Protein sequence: CASSLRGGGMNTEAFF.

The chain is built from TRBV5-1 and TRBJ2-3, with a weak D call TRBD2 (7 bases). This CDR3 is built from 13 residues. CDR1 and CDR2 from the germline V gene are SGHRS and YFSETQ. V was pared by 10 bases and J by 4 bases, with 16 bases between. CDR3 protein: CASGGGLADTQYF. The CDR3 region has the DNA TGCGCCTCGGGCGGGGGCCTCGCAGATACGCAGTATTTT.

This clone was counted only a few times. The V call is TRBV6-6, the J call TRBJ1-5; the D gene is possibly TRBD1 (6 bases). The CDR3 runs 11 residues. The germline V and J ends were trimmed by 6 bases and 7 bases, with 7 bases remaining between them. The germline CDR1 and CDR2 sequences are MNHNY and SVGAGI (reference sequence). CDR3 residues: CASSQGQPQHF. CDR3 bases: TGTGCCAGCAGCCAGGGGCAGCCCCAGCATTTT.

The CDR3: CASTLSNTIYF. CDR3 bases: TGTGCCAGCACCCTATCTAACACCATATATTTT. The J gene is TRBJ1-3, the V gene TRBV6-6; D is unresolved. V lost 7 bases and J 7 bases, leaving 8 bases between the germline ends. The CDR3 extends over 11 amino acids. Germline CDR1 and CDR2: MNHNY and SVGAGI (reference sequence).

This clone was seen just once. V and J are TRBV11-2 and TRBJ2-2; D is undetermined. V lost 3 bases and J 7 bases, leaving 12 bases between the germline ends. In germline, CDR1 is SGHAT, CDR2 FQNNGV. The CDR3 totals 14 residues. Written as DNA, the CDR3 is TGTGCCAGCAGCTTGGAACGGGTGATCGGGGAGCTGTTTTTT. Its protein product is CASSLERVIGELFF.

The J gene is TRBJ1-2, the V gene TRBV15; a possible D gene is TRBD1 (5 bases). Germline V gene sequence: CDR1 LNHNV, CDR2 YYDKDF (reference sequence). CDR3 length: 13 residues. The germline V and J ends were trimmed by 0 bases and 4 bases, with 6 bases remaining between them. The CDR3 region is CATSRDQGYGYTF. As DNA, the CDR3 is TGTGCCACCAGCAGAGATCAGGGCTATGGCTACACCTTC.

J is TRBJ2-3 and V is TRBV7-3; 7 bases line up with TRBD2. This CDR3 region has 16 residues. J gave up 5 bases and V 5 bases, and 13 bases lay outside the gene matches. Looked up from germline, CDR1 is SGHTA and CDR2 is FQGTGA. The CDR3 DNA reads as TGTGCCAGCAGCCCCCGCGGGAGTGCAGAGGGAGATACGCAGTATTTT. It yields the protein CASSPRGSAEGDTQYF.

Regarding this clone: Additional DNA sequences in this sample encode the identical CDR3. DNA of the CDR3: TGTGCCAGCAGCCTGACACTCTCTGGAAACACCATATATTTT. It is translated as CASSLTLSGNTIYF. The chain carries TRBV7-9 and TRBJ1-3; D is unresolved. From germline, CDR1 is SEHNR and CDR2 FQNEAQ (reference sequence). The V and J ends lost 5 bases and 0 bases respectively, with 8 bases between them. The CDR3 extends over 14 amino acids.

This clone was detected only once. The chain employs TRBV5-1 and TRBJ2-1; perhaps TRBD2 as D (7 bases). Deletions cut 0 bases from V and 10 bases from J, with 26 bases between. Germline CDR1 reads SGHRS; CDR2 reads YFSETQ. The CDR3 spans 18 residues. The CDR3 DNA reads TGCGCCAGCAGCTTGGGGGGGGGCGGGGGCAATCTTGTGTGGGAGCAGTTCTTC. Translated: CASSLGGGGGNLVWEQFF.

CDR3 in DNA: TGCGCCAGCAGCCTCAGGACTAGCGGGCGCCAAGAGACCCAGTACTTC. Its translation is CASSLRTSGRQETQYF. This sequence joins TRBV5-1 and TRBJ2-5; 11 bases agree with TRBD2. Trimming took 4 bases from V and 1 from J; bases not matched to a gene: 6. Germline V gene lookup returns CDR1 SGHRS and CDR2 YFSETQ. The CDR3 is 16 residues long.